This T cell receptor beta chain is drawn from a study of T cells in Graves' hyperthyroidism and ophthalmopathy (dated by TCRdb to between 2018 and 2021). Background on the whole study: Peripheral blood was collected at initial diagnosis, before any treatment. The approximately 97 discovery patients were randomly divided into training and test sets at a 7:3 ratio. TCR V-J signatures able to tell the groups apart were searched for in a discovery cohort of 100 patients, of whom over 40 had Graves' ophthalmopathy and about 55 had stable Graves' hyperthyroidism. The paper reports TCR Vbeta CDR3 sequencing of some 140 peripheral blood samples: around 45 ophthalmopathy, 75 to 80 hyperthyroidism and roughly 17 progressor patients. Prospective prediction of ophthalmopathy was tested in an independent validation cohort consisting of 18 to 20 hyperthyroidism patients and about 17 patients who later progressed to ophthalmopathy. After sampling, hyperthyroidism patients received methimazole starting at 30 mg daily, and ophthalmopathy patients received high-dose intravenous methylprednisolone. The study also compared thyroid tissue and blood T-cell repertoires from several Graves' hyperthyroidism patients. Summary of the overall study and its limitations: In cross-validation, a model built on a 13 V-J signature told ophthalmopathy apart from stable hyperthyroidism with 87.88% sensitivity and around 83% specificity, and in testing the same model reached 80%/75%. Most expanded thyroid clonotypes (frequency above 0.001) were also detected in blood, suggesting blood repertoires may reflect thyroid immune responses. In validation, the model predicted progression to ophthalmopathy a median of 6.5 months before onset, with about 67% sensitivity and roughly 73% specificity. No statistical method was used to fix the sample size in advance, and group allocation was not hidden from the investigators.

From its cysteine to its phenylalanine, the CDR3 spans 14 amino acids. Only CDR3 DNA is held: 42 bases, read in frame from base 1. V and J are truncated by 7 bases and 3 bases respectively, leaving an intervening sequence of 15 bases. Based on the germline V gene, the CDR1 and CDR2 sequences are SNHLY and FYNNEI. Stable Graves' hyperthyroidism was defined as no progression to ophthalmopathy during 18 months of follow-up. Hyperthyroidism patients were aged 18 to 65 years and newly diagnosed, with disease duration of less than 2 months. The study excluded patients with uncontrolled infections, other autoimmune diseases, pregnancy or lactation. Diagnoses were based on clinical symptoms, serum thyroxine and TRAb, thyroid ultrasound and orbital computed tomography. Ficoll-Paque density gradient centrifugation was used to isolate PBMCs from 9.5 to 10 ml of fresh peripheral blood. Trizol reagent was used to extract total RNA, and RNA quality was then checked on an Agilent 2100 Bioanalyzer.

Amplification of TCR beta CDR3 regions was carried out from RNA transcripts. The first round of RT-PCR for the TCR CDR3 was performed with the HTBI primer set and the Qiagen OneStep RT-PCR kit. The libraries were constructed in a second round of multiplex PCR and then size-selected and purified. Sequencing of the libraries was done on an Illumina HiSeq2000 using paired-end 100 bp reads. Under the source paper's analysis protocol: SOAPnuke was used to process the raw data, with reads discarded if the reads contained adapters or uncalled bases, had a mean Phred below 15, or lacked an exact constant-primer or identifier match. High-quality paired reads were merged with COPE v1.2.5, and unique nucleotide sequences were defined as clonotypes. MiTCR v1.1 was used to align the clonotypes against IMGT TRBV, TRBD and TRBJ reference segments. Only V-J combinations with frequency above 0.0001, covering 99% to 99.2% of repertoires, were analysed. The TCS score was defined as the ratio of F50 (clonal expansion) to E x V (chaos), calculated using BLOSUM62-based TCRdist between CDR3 peptides within each V-J. Welch's t-statistics and random forest reduced several hundred V-J features to roughly 13, which were used in a naive Bayes classifier (R e1071). Using fastp at Q25 and MiXCR, TCRdb reprocessed the public reads and kept productive beta chains. CDR3 protein duplicates are merged, each entry listing the most common genes and DNA. TCRdb's processing, not the study's, gives the V and J calls here. The sample table shows hundreds of thousands of distinct CDR3 sequences, and 15% to 18% are seen once. 7.7% of the sample goes to the ten largest clones.

Details on this clonotype: Its antigen specificity is not known. Base qualities are not provided; no much larger clone lies one nucleotide away.

The TCR was taken from a woman between 18 and 29 years old with Graves' hyperthyroidism. The chain was built from TRBV2 and TRBJ1-1, with the D gene not clear enough to name. The specimen sequenced was blood. The CDR3 in this case is CASIRSFLDTEAFF. The base sequence is TGTGCCAGCATCCGCAGCTTTCTGGACACTGAAGCTTTCTTT.